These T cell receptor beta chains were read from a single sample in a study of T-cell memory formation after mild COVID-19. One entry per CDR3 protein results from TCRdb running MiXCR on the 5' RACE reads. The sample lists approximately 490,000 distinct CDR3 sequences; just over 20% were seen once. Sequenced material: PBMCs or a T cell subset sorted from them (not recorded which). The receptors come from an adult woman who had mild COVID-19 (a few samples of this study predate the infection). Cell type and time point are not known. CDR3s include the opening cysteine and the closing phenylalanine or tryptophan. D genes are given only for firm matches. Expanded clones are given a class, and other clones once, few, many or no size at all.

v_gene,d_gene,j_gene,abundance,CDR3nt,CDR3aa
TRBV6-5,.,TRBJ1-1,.,TGTGCCAGCAGTTCTTACAGAGAAGCTTTCTTT,CASSSYREAFF
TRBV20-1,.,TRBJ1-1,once,TGCAGTGCTAGAGACCCCCTACGGGGGACTGGGACTGAAGCTTTCTTT,CSARDPLRGTGTEAFF
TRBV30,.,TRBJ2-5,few,TGTGCCTGGAGTGTAGGGGAGACGGCTACAGAGACCCAGTACTTC,CAWSVGETATETQYF
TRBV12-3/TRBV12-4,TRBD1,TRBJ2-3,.,TGTGCCAGCAGTTTAGCGGGACAGGGAAGTGCAGATACGCAGTATTTT,CASSLAGQGSADTQYF
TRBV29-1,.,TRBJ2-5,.,TGCAGCGTTGTGGTGGCTAGCGTCGGGGAGACCCAGTACTTC,CSVVVASVGETQYF
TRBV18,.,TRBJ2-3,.,TGTGCCATCTCACCCCGCACAGATACGCAGTATTTT,CAISPRTDTQYF
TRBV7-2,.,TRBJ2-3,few,TGTGCCAGCAGCTTAGCATTCAGCACAGATACGCAGTATTTT,CASSLAFSTDTQYF
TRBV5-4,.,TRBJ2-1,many,TGCGCCAGCAGCTTGGGGGTGAGCTCCTACAATGAGCAGTTCTTC,CASSLGVSSYNEQFF
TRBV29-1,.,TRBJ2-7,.,TGCAGCGCTGAGGAGGGGACAGTCGGCGGTGAGGAGCAGTACTTC,CSAEEGTVGGEEQYF
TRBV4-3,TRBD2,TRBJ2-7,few,TGCGCCAGCAGCCAAGCAATAGCGGGAGGGCGTAACGAGCAGTACTTC,CASSQAIAGGRNEQYF
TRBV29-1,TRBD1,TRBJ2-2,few,TGCAGCGGCCGGACAGGGGCGAACACCGGGGAGCTGTTTTTT,CSGRTGANTGELFF
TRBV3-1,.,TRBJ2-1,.,TGTGCCAGCAGCCAAGATGGGGACGGGGGTTATCGGGGATTATCGTTTTGGTTCTTC,CASSQDGDGGYRGLSFWFF
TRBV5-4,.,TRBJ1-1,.,TGTGCCAGCAGCGGACCCCCAGGGCGGGACACTGAAGCTTTCTTT,CASSGPPGRDTEAFF
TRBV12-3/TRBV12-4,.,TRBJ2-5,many,TGTGCCAGCACCACCGGGACAAGCCAAGAGACCCAGTACTTC,CASTTGTSQETQYF
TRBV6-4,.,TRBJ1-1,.,TGTGCCAGCAGCCTGAGCCCCGAGGGCACTGAAGCTTTCTTT,CASSLSPEGTEAFF
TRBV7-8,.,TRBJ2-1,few,TGTGCCAGCAGCTCCGAACCACAGATCGTCAATGAGCAGTTCTTC,CASSSEPQIVNEQFF
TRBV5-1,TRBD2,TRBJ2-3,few,TGCGCCAGCAGCGGTGGACTAGCGGGGGCGACTGGCACAGATACGCAGTATTTT,CASSGGLAGATGTDTQYF
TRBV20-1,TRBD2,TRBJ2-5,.,TGCAGTGGGGGGACTAGCAGAGAGACCCAGTACTTC,CSGGTSRETQYF
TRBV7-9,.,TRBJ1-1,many,TGTGCCAGCAGCTCACAGTCGGGAGTCTCTGGGGCTTTCTTT,CASSSQSGVSGAFF
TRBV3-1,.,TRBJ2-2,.,TGTGCCAGCAGCCTTGGGTTGGGGCCCGGGGAGCTGTTTTTT,CASSLGLGPGELFF
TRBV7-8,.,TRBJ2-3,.,TGTGCCAGCAGCCAAAAGGGACTCTCTAGCACAGATACGCAGTATTTT,CASSQKGLSSTDTQYF
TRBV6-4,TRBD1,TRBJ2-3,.,TGTGCCAGCAGCAATGGACAGGTCACAGATACGCAGTATTTT,CASSNGQVTDTQYF
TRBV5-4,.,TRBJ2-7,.,TGTGCCAGCAGCTTGACATACGGGACCTCCTACGAGCAGTACTTC,CASSLTYGTSYEQYF
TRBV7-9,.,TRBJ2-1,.,TGTGCCAGCAGCCGACGGGCGGGACTGCGGTACAATGAGCAGTTCTTC,CASSRRAGLRYNEQFF
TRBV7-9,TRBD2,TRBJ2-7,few,TGTGCCAGCAGCCCGGGGGGAGTGGAGTACTTC,CASSPGGVEYF
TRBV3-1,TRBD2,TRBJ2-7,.,TGTGCCAGCAGCCAAGATTACGGCCGACCGGGACTAGCGGGAGCTGGCTCCTACGAGCAGTACTTC,CASSQDYGRPGLAGAGSYEQYF
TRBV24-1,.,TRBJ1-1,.,TGTGCCACCAGTGATTCCACAGAGAACACTGAAGCTTTCTTT,CATSDSTENTEAFF
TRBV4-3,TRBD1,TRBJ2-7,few,TGCGCCAGCAGCCAATCAATCCGGGACAGGGACCACGAGCAGTACTTC,CASSQSIRDRDHEQYF
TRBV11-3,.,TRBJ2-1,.,TGTGCCAGCAGACAGTATGTAGACTCCAATGAGCAGTTCTTC,CASRQYVDSNEQFF
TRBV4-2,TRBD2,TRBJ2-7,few,TGTGCCAGCAGCCAAGAAACCTGGCGGGAGGCCACCTACGAGCAGTACTTC,CASSQETWREATYEQYF
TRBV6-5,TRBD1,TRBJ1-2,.,TGTGCCAGCCGGGACAGGGTTGAAGGCTACACCTTC,CASRDRVEGYTF
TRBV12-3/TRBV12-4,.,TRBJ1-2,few,TGTGCCAGCAGTGGCCCAGGACTCTATGGCTACACCTTC,CASSGPGLYGYTF
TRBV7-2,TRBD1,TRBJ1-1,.,TGTGCCAGCAGCTCAGGGGGCTTGCACACTGAAGCTTTCTTT,CASSSGGLHTEAFF
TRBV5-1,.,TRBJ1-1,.,TGCGCCAGCAGCTTGAATGGAAACATGAACACTGAAGCTTTCTTT,CASSLNGNMNTEAFF
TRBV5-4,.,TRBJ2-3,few,TGTGCCAGCAGATCAGACAGCGACAACACAGATACGCAGTATTTT,CASRSDSDNTDTQYF
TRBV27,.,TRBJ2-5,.,TGTGCCAGCAGTTTTCGGGTATGGGAGACCCAGTACTTC,CASSFRVWETQYF
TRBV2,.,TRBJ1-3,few,TGTGCCAGCAGTGTCTACGGCGGAAACACCATATATTTT,CASSVYGGNTIYF
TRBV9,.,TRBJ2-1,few,TGTGCCAGCAGCCCCGGCGGGTTGGGCAATGAGCAGTTCTTC,CASSPGGLGNEQFF
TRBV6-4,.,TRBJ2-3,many,TGTGCCAGCAGTGACAGTGAGGGCGGGGCAGATACGCAGTATTTT,CASSDSEGGADTQYF
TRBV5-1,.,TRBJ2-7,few,TGCGCCAGCGCCCGGGATCCGCTACCTACCTCCTACGAGCAGTACTTC,CASARDPLPTSYEQYF
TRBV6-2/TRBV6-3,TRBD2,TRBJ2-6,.,TGTGCCAGCAGACCTCATAGCGGGACGAGCTCTGGGGCCAACGTCCTGACTTTC,CASRPHSGTSSGANVLTF
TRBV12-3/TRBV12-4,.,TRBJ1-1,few,TGTGCCAGCAGTTTAGTGGGAGGGAACATGGGTGAAGCTTTCTTT,CASSLVGGNMGEAFF
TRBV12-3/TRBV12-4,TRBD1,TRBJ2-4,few,TGTGCCAGCAGTTCTCAGGGGGCGGTAGCCAAAAACATTCAGTACTTC,CASSSQGAVAKNIQYF
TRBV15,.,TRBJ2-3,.,TGTGCCACCAGCAGGGAATTCACAGATACGCAGTATTTT,CATSREFTDTQYF
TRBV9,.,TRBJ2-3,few,TGTGCCAGCAGCGTAGGATCAAGGACACAACGGGGAGATACGCAGTATTTT,CASSVGSRTQRGDTQYF
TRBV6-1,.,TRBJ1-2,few,TGTGCCAGCAGTGAAGGGGGCGGATGGTTCTATGGCTACACCTTC,CASSEGGGWFYGYTF
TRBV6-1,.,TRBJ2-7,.,TGTGCCAGCAGTGGGCTCGGACGCTCCTACGAGCAGTACTTC,CASSGLGRSYEQYF
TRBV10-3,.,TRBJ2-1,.,TGTGCCATCAGTGGACAATGGGACTCGTACAATGAGCAGTTCTTC,CAISGQWDSYNEQFF
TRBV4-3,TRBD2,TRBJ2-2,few,TGCGCCAGCAGCCAAGCCCCTCTAGCGGCCTTCACCGGGGAGCTGTTTTTT,CASSQAPLAAFTGELFF
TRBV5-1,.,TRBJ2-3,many,TGCGCCAGCAGCTGGTGGCTAGCCGACACAGATACGCAGTATTTT,CASSWWLADTDTQYF
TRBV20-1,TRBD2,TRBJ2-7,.,TGCAGCGCCGAACCCATAATAGCGGGTAGGATCTACGAGCAGTACTTC,CSAEPIIAGRIYEQYF
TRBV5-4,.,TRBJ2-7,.,TGTGCCAGCAGTTTAGGATTTGGCTCCTACGAGCAGTACTTC,CASSLGFGSYEQYF
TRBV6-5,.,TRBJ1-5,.,TGTGCCAGCAGTTACTCCTACAGGGCTGGTCAGCCCCAGCATTTT,CASSYSYRAGQPQHF
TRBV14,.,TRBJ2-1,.,TGTGCCAGCAGCCCCCTCTTAACTAGCAATGAGCAGTTCTTC,CASSPLLTSNEQFF
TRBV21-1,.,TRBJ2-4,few,TGTGCCAGCAGGTCCTGGTGCGAGAGCGAACTAGCCAAAAACATTCAGTACTTC,CASRSWCESELAKNIQYF
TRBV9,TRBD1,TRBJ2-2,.,TGTGCCAGCAGCCCCAAACAGGGGGCGGCCGGGGAGCTGTTTTTT,CASSPKQGAAGELFF
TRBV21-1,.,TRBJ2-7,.,TGTGCCAGCAGCAGGTCATCCGAGCAGTACTTC,CASSRSSEQYF
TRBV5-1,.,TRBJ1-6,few,TGCGCCAGCAGCTTAACAGGGCCTTCACCCCTCCACTTT,CASSLTGPSPLHF